This T cell receptor (beta chain) is from a study of control samples from healthy donors and cancer patients. Measured with immunoSEQ multiplex PCR; TCRdb has only the in-frame clones, and not every one. The sample has 150,000 to 200,000 clones, around 92% seen once. The germline CDR1 and CDR2 sequences are LNHDA and SQIVND (reference sequence). The CDR3 is 14 amino acids. The trim removed 7 bases at V and 10 bases at J, leaving 9 bases unmatched. Sequencing input: blood. This rearrangement joins TRBV19 to TRBJ2-1; 11 bases are a match to TRBD2. This TCR derives from a woman between 35 and 50 years old in good health. The CDR3 sequence is CASIGTSGAREQFF. In DNA, the CDR3 is TGTGCCAGTATCGGGACTAGCGGCGCACGGGAGCAGTTCTTC.